The T cell receptor beta chain described here comes from a study of T cells after yellow fever vaccination. Study outcomes and limitations: Reappearance after the booster was observed for most primary-vaccination clones (around 95% CD4, roughly 90% CD8).

This clonotype was seen more than once but under ten times. Its specificity is unknown. It was through 5'RACE template switching that TCR cDNA was made, with a universal primer site and UMIs added. MiXCR was run by TCRdb on the 5' RACE reads, yielding one entry per CDR3 protein. The sample contains some 560,000 distinct CDR3 sequences, over 15% of which appear only once. This specimen was PBMCs, taken 15 days after the yellow fever booster vaccination. The receptor was derived from a young man who received the YFV17D yellow fever vaccine.

The CDR3 sequence is CSVFPAAGVQETQYF. The CDR3 region has the DNA TGCAGTGTCTTCCCAGCGGCGGGAGTACAAGAGACCCAGTACTTC. The chain carries TRBV20-1 and TRBJ2-5; 7 bases fit TRBD2. This CDR3 contains 15 residues. J lost 2 bases, V lost 7 bases, and 13 bases had no gene match. The germline V gene has CDR1 DFQATT and CDR2 SNEGSKA (reference sequence).